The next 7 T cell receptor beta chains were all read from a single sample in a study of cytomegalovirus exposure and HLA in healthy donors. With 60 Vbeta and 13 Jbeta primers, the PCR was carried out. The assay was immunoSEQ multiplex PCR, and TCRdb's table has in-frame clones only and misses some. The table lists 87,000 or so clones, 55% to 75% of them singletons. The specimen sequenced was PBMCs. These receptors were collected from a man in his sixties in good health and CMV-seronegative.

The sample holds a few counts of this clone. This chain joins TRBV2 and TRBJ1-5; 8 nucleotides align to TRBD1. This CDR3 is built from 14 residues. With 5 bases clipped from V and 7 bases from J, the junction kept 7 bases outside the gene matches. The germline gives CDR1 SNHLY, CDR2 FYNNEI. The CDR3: CASSPGTGEQPQHF. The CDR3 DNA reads TGTGCCAGCAGTCCCGGGACAGGTGAACAGCCCCAGCATTTT.

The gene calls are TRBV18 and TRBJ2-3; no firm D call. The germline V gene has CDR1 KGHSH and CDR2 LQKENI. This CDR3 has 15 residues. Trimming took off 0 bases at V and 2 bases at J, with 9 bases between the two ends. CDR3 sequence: CASSPPQRPTDTQYF. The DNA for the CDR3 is TGTGCCAGCTCACCACCGCAGCGCCCCACAGATACGCAGTATTTT.

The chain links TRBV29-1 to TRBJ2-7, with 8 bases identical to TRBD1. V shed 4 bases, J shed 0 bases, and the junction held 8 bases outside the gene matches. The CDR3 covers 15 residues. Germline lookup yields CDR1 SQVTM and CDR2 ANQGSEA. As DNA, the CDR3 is TGCAGCGTTGCGCCGTGGGACAGGCGCTCCTACGAGCAGTACTTC. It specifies CSVAPWDRRSYEQYF.

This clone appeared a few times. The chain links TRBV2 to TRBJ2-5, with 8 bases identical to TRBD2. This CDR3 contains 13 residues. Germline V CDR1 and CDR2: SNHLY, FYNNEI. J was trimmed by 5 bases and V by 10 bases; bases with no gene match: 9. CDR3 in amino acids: CAIPSGSLETQYF. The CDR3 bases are TGTGCCATCCCGAGCGGGAGCTTGGAGACCCAGTACTTC.

CDR3 in DNA: TGTGCCAGCAGTTTTGGGGCAGGGGGGATCACTGAAGCTTTCTTT. Protein sequence: CASSFGAGGITEAFF. The chain recombines TRBV28 with TRBJ1-1; 7 bases align to TRBD1. The CDR3 sequence is 15 residues long. Losses at the gene ends were 3 bases for V and 4 bases for J; bases not matched to a gene: 8. CDR1 and CDR2 (germline): MDHEN, SYDVKM.

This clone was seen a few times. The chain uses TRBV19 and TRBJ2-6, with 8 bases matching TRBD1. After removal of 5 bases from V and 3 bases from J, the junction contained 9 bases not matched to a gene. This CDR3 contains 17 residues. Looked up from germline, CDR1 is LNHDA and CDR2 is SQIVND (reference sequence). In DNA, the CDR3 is TGTGCCAGTAGTCCTGCAGGGGGCAGCTTTGGGGCCAACGTCCTGACTTTC. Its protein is CASSPAGGSFGANVLTF.

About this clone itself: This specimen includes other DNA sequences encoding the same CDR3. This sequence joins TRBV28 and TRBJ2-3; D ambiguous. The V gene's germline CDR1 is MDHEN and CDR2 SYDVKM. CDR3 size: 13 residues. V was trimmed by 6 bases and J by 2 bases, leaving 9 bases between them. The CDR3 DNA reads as TGTGCCAGCAGAGATAGCTTCACAGATACGCAGTATTTT. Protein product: CASRDSFTDTQYF.